The 4 T cell receptor beta chains reported below all come from one sample, sequenced in a study of blood T cell repertoires in COVID-19. The method was immunoSEQ multiplex PCR; TCRdb's version includes in-frame clones alone and lacks a portion of them. Of some 200,000 clones in the sample, around 82% were seen once. The sequenced sample was peripheral blood. The receptors here all came from a woman in her sixties or seventies with acute or convalescent COVID-19.

This clone appeared once. The rearrangement uses TRBV5-1 and TRBJ2-7; tentative D call: TRBD2 (6 bases). The CDR3 has 13 amino acids. V lost 2 bases to trimming and J lost 6 bases, with 12 bases between them. CDR1 is SGHRS and CDR2 is YFSETQ in the germline V gene. CDR3 nucleotides: TGCGCCAGCAGCTTTGGGCAGGGAGGCGAGCAGTACTTC. It encodes CASSFGQGGEQYF.

The chain links TRBV4-1 to TRBJ1-1; D uncertain. V was pared by 0 bases and J by 12 bases, with 11 bases between. This CDR3 spans 12 amino acids. The germline V gene has CDR1 MGHRA and CDR2 YSYEKL. The CDR3 protein is CASSQESRGTFF. The CDR3 region has the DNA TGCGCCAGCAGCCAAGAGAGCCGGGGAACTTTCTTT.

V usage is TRBV18 and J usage is TRBJ2-7; D possibly corresponds to TRBD1 (6 bases). The CDR3 totals 13 residues. V was trimmed by 3 bases and J by 5 bases, leaving 11 bases between them. Germline loops: CDR1 KGHSH, CDR2 LQKENI. The DNA for the CDR3 is TGTGCCAGCTCACCGGTCGGGGACAACGAGCAGTACTTC. This encodes CASSPVGDNEQYF.

The chain joins TRBV28 to TRBJ1-2; weak D call: TRBD1 (6 bases). CDR3 length equals 16 residues. Germline V CDR1 and CDR2: MDHEN, SYDVKM. V shed 3 bases and J shed 2 bases, with 16 bases lying between them. The CDR3 DNA sequence: TGTGCCAGCAGTTTTCTGGTACTGACAGGAAACTATGGCTACACCTTC. Its protein product is CASSFLVLTGNYGYTF.